This T cell receptor (beta chain) was retrieved from a study of blood T cells in healthy people across ages. The overall study: Roughly one uniquely barcoded beta molecule per two T cells was captured. Broader study findings: Greater diversity and more naive CD4+ cells were seen in long-lived donors than in aged donors. In older individuals, TCR beta diversity per million T cells was lower, falling roughly linearly with age.

This clonotype has only a few counts. The antigen is not known. CDR1 MNHEY and CDR2 SVGAGI come from the germline V gene. J was trimmed by 0 bases and V by 4 bases; bases with no gene match: 7. CDR3 length equals 16 residues. A second PCR of 7 to 11 cycles used a sample-barcoded 5' primer and a J-beta primer mix. TCRdb itself ran the 5' RACE reads through MiXCR, one entry per CDR3 protein. The sample lists about 640,000 distinct CDR3 sequences, approximately 30% occurring once. Healthy Caucasian individuals from Russia aged roughly 6 to 95 were enrolled as donors. The sample taken for sequencing was blood. This TCR was recovered from an elderly woman in good health. This rearrangement joins TRBV6-5 to TRBJ1-1, with 8 bases identical to TRBD1. CDR3 amino acids: CASSFIGTGVNTEAFF. CDR3 DNA: TGTGCCAGCAGTTTTATCGGGACAGGCGTGAACACTGAAGCTTTCTTT.